What follows describes a single TCR beta chain. The record originates from a study of radiation and T cells in renal cell carcinoma. Per the germline V gene, CDR1 is MNHNS and CDR2 is SASEGT. This CDR3 region has 15 residues. J was trimmed by 1 base and V by 3 bases; bases with no gene match: 4. Time point of the sample: blood 4 weeks post-SBRT, at nephrectomy. Treatment in this sample: 15 Gy SBRT to primary tumor, nephrectomy 4 weeks later. Clear cell pathology was present in this patient's renal cell carcinoma. Data came from immunoSEQ multiplex PCR; TCRdb stores just in-frame clones and leaves some out. This table holds around 140,000 clones, around 88% found once.

Sequencing was performed on blood, taken from a patient whose treatment included radiotherapy and nephrectomy. The source is a woman aged 45-59 years with renal cell carcinoma. The chain joins TRBV6-1 to TRBJ2-3; TRBD2 matches at 7 bases. This chain's CDR3 is CASSESGEGTDTQYF. The CDR3 nucleotides are TGTGCCAGCAGTGAGAGCGGGGAAGGCACAGATACGCAGTATTTT.